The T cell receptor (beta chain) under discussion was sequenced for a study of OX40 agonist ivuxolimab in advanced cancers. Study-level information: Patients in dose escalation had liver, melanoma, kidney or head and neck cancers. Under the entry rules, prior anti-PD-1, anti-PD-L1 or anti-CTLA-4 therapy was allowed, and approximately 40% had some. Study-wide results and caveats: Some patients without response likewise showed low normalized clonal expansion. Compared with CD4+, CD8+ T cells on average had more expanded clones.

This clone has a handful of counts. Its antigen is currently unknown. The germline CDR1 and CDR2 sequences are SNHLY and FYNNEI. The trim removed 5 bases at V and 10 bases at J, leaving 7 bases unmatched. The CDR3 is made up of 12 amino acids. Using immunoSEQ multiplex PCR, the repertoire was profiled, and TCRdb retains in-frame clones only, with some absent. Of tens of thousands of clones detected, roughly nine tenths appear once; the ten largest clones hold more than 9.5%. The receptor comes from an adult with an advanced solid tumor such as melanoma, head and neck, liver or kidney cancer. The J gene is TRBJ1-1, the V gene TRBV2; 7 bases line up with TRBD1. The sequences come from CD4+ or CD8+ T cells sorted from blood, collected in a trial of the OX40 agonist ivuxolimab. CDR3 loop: CASSNTGDLAFF. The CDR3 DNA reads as TGTGCCAGCAGTAACACAGGGGATCTAGCTTTCTTT.